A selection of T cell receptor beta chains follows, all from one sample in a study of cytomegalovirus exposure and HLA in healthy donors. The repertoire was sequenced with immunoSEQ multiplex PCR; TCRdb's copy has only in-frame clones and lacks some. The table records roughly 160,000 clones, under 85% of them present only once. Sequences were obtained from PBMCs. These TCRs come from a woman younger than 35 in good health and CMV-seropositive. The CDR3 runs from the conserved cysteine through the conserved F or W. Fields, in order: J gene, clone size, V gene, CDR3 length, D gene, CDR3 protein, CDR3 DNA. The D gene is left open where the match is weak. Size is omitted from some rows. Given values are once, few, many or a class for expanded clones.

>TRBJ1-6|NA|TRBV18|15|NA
CASSPQGVNNSPLHF
TGTGCCAGCTCACCGCAGGGTGTGAACAATTCACCCCTCCACTTT
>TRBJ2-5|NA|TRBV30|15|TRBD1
CAWNTGTGGQETQYF
TGTGCCTGGAATACCGGGACAGGGGGCCAAGAGACCCAGTACTTC
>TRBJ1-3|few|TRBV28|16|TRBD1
CASKELTGSSGNTIYF
TGTGCCAGCAAAGAATTGACAGGGAGCTCTGGAAACACCATATATTTT
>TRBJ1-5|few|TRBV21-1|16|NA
CASTDRQRSGNQPQHF
TGTGCCAGCACCGATAGACAGCGTTCGGGCAATCAGCCCCAGCATTTT
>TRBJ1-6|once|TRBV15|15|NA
CATSRDLSSGSPLHF
TGTGCCACCAGCAGAGACCTATCCTCGGGTTCACCCCTCCACTTT
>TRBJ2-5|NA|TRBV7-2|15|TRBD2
CASSRGLPPQETQYF
TGTGCCAGCAGTAGGGGACTACCTCCTCAAGAGACCCAGTACTTC
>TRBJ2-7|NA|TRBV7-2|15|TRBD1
CASSSGTGERGEQYF
TGTGCCAGCAGCTCGGGGACAGGGGAAAGAGGCGAGCAGTACTTC
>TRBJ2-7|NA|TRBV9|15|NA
CASSVATGRIYEQYF
TGTGCCAGCAGCGTAGCTACAGGGCGGATCTACGAGCAGTACTTC
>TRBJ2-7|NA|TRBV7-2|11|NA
CASSPAYEQYF
TGTGCCAGCAGCCCTGCCTACGAGCAGTACTTC
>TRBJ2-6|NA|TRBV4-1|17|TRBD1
CASSPGTGNSGANVLTF
TGCGCCAGCAGCCCAGGGACAGGAAACTCTGGGGCCAACGTCCTGACTTTC
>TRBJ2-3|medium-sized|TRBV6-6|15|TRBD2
CASSYGGGSTDTQYF
TGTGCCAGCAGCTACGGCGGGGGGTCCACAGATACGCAGTATTTT
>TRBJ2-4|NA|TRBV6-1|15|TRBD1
CASSEWVRGTGIQYF
TGTGCCAGCAGTGAATGGGTCAGGGGGACAGGCATTCAGTACTTC
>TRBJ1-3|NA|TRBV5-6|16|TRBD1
CASSSRTGYSGNTIYF
TGTGCCAGCAGCTCCCGGACAGGATACTCTGGAAACACCATATATTTT
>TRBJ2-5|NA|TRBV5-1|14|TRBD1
CASSFGTGIETQYF
TGCGCCAGCAGTTTTGGGACAGGCATCGAGACCCAGTACTTC
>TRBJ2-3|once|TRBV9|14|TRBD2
CASSGSGGTDTQYF
TGTGCCAGCAGCGGTAGCGGGGGGACAGATACGCAGTATTTT
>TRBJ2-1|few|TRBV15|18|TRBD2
CATSGFRGTSGGADEQFF
TGTGCCACCAGCGGCTTCCGAGGGACTAGCGGGGGGGCCGATGAGCAGTTCTTC
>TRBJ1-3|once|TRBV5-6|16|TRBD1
CASRRRQGISGNTIYF
TGTGCCAGCAGAAGACGACAGGGTATCTCTGGAAACACCATATATTTT
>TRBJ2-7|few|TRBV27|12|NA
CASSPQGGEQYF
TGTGCCAGCAGTCCACAGGGTGGCGAGCAGTACTTC
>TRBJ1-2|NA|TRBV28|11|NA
CASGRGGGYTF
TGTGCCAGCGGGAGGGGCGGCGGCTACACCTTC
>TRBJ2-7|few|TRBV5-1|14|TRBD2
CASSFGGSSYEQYF
TGCGCCAGCAGCTTTGGCGGGAGCTCCTACGAGCAGTACTTC